The source of this T cell receptor beta chain is a study of CD8+CD57+ T cells in acquired aplastic anemia. Turning to the study itself: The average read count for CD4+ cells in healthy donors was around 11 million.

V was cut by 4 bases and J by 5 bases, with 17 bases left in between. Germline CDR1 ENHRY, CDR2 SYGVKD. The CDR3 contains 16 residues. Comment on this clonotype: What it binds is not known.

The template used for profiling TCR beta VDJ and CDR3 was genomic DNA. MiXCR, run by TCRdb on the reads, gives a single entry per CDR3 protein. The table records around 200,000 distinct CDR3 sequences, roughly 55% of them present only once. Overall study findings and caveats: Patients and controls shared about 27 CD8+ CDR3 sequences.

This TCR was recovered from a human donor in good health. Sequencing used sorted CD4+, CD8+, or CD8+CD57+ T cells (not recorded which) from PBMCs. The genes are TRBV10-3 and TRBJ2-2; no reliable D call. CDR3 bases: TGTGCCATCAGTGTGATTTCTATTCAGGAGACCGGGGAGCTGTTTTTT. Translating gives CAISVISIQETGELFF.